This T cell receptor (beta chain) was recorded in a study of blood T cell repertoires in COVID-19 (TCRdb year 2020). About the full investigation: Collaborator samples came from the United States, Italy and Spain and covered acute and convalescent phases of COVID-19. The prospective study material was composed of cDNA or gDNA derived from T cells, B-cell-depleted T cells, or PBMCs. Subjects who had been exposed to COVID-19, were actively infected with it, or had recovered from it provided the deeply sampled blood TCRbeta repertoires that made up the dataset. The repertoires were made available in a free public database intended to serve as a resource for research on the immune response to SARS-CoV-2. The samples were drawn from the first 160 participants of the ongoing ImmuneRACE study and from some 1,300 subjects provided by 6 global collaborators. The sample metadata nearly always contained a de-identified subject ID, COVID-19 status, age in years and sex. Where available, HLA class I and class II types were obtained from metadata supplied by the sample provider rather than from assay-based typing. Results the study describes overall, beyond this receptor: The quantity of clinical and demographic metadata differed by source and by participant and was supplied without curation.

As concerns this clone: No cognate antigen has been identified for it. Qualities for individual bases were not recorded, and no much larger clone is one base off.

TCRbeta CDR3 regions were amplified from genomic DNA using the immunoSEQ Assay, a bias-controlled multiplex PCR. The paper's processing steps were these. Within the assay, amplification of reference gene primers was used to estimate how many nucleated cells each sample contained. Sequence reads were collapsed and filtered to measure the absolute abundance of every unique TCRbeta CDR3 rearrangement. Productive Simpson clonality was computed per sample as the square root of Simpson's diversity index over productive rearrangements. TCRdb took over this immuneACCESS table, retaining in-frame rearrangements with V and J assigned. Such tables are incomplete; in checked studies, under half of the missing clones stem from an unresolved V gene, and the remainder is unexplained. D and trimming were read from the DNA, whereas the V and J calls and clone size are those reported in that table. This sample is represented by about 250,000 clones; around 89% of them were singletons. The leading ten clones occupy around 2% of the sample.

Participants in the prospective study were enrolled through a virtual design, were aged about 18 to 100 years, and lived in roughly 24 United States geographic areas. Cohort assignment in the prospective study relied on participant-reported clinical history from a screening survey and a study questionnaire. Recovered participants in ImmuneRACE Cohort 3 were defined by two consecutive negative NP/OP PCR tests, clearance by a healthcare professional, or resolution of symptoms. Mobile phlebotomists in the prospective study collected whole blood, serum and a nasopharyngeal or oropharyngeal swab from every participant. Participants in the prospective study had the option to provide additional blood draws and questionnaires over a roughly 2-month period. Blood samples from the prospective study were shipped frozen or at room temperature prior to DNA extraction. As encoded in the germline V gene, CDR1 is MNHEY while CDR2 is SVGAGI. A distance of 18 bases separates the germline ends of V and J, which lose 7 bases and 6 bases respectively. The cysteine opens and the phenylalanine closes a CDR3 of 14 amino acids. The CDR3 DNA has 42 bases and is translated from base 1.

This sequence originates from a woman under 30 who had recovered from COVID-19. The sequence links TRBV6-5 to TRBJ1-2; there is no confident call for the D gene. Sequencing was done on a sample of PBMCs or T cells enriched from blood (not recorded which). The DNA is as follows: TGTGCCAGCAATGGAGGTCTTCCAAATCATGGCTACACCTTC. The encoded protein is CASNGGLPNHGYTF.